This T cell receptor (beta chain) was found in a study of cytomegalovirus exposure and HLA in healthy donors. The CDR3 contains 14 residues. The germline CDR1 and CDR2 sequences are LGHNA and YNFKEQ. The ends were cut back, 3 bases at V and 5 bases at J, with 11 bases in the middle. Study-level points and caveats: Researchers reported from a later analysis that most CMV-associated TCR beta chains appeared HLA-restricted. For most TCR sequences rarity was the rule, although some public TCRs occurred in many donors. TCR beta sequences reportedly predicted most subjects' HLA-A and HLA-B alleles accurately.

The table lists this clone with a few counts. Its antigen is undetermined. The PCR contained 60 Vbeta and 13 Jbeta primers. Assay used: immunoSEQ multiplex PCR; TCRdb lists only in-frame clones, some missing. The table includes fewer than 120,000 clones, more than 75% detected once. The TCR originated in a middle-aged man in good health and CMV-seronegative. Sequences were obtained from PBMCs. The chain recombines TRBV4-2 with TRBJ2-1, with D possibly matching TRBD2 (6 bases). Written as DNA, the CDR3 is TGTGCCAGCAGCCAGGGACTCATCCACAATGAGCAGTTCTTC. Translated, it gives CASSQGLIHNEQFF.